Listed here are 10 T cell receptor beta chains from one sample, sequenced in a study of T cells in Graves' hyperthyroidism and ophthalmopathy. Researchers amplified the TCR beta CDR3 regions from RNA transcripts. With the HTBI primer set, the TCR CDR3 went through a first round of RT-PCR. MiXCR was run by TCRdb on the multiplex PCR reads, yielding one entry per CDR3 protein. This table holds about 600,000 distinct CDR3 sequences, 12% to 15% found once. Material for sequencing was blood. All receptors come from a woman aged 18 to 35 with Graves' ophthalmopathy.

This clonotype was observed many times. The V gene is TRBV12-3 or TRBV12-4, the J gene TRBJ1-2, with TRBD1 as a possible D gene (5 bases). This CDR3 is built from 16 residues. V gave up 4 bases and J gave up 4 bases, with 19 bases separating them. CDR3 DNA sequence: TGTGCCAGCAGTTCGCAATTGGGGCAGGGAACCTATGGCTACACCTTC. Protein: CASSSQLGQGTYGYTF.

This clonotype was picked up many times. The CDR3 DNA reads as TGCAGTGCTAGAGAGGGGGGGTGGGACAATGAGCAGTTCTTC. Translation gives CSAREGGWDNEQFF. The rearrangement uses TRBV20-1 and TRBJ2-1; 7 bases map to TRBD2. The CDR3 covers 14 residues. Trimming cost V 0 bases and J 5 bases; bases outside gene matches: 4. Germline assignment: CDR1 DFQATT and CDR2 SNEGSKA (reference sequence).

The chain uses TRBV28 and TRBJ2-7, with 11 bases fitting TRBD1. Germline CDR1 reads MDHEN; CDR2 reads SYDVKM. V lost 7 bases to trimming and J lost 3 bases; unmatched junction nucleotides: 5. The CDR3 is made up of 14 amino acids. The CDR3 here is CASTMGTGGYEQYF. In nucleotides, the CDR3 is TGTGCCAGCACCATGGGGACAGGGGGCTACGAGCAGTACTTC. The full variable domain, completed using reference TRBV28 and TRBJ2-7, is DVKVTQSSRYLVKRTGEKVFLECVQDMDHENMFWYRQDPGLGLRLIYFSYDVKMKEKGDIPEGYSVSREKKERFSLILESASTNQTSMYLCASTMGTGGYEQYFGPGTRLTVT.

As to this clonotype: This may be a read error: a much more frequent sequence differs by one nucleotide. The chain is built from TRBV6-2 or TRBV6-3 and TRBJ2-3; D is undetermined. The length of the CDR3 is 16 residues. Germline values: CDR1 MNHEY, CDR2 SVGEGT. The CDR3 here is CAGSDPGPDLRDTQYF. The DNA of the CDR3 is TGTGCCGGCAGCGACCCCGGACCAGACCTTAGGGATACGCAGTATTTT.

The chain uses TRBV5-5 and TRBJ2-3; D may be TRBD1 (5 bases). CDR3 length: 16 amino acids. CDR1 SGHKS and CDR2 YYEKEE come from the germline V gene (reference sequence). Trimming took 4 bases from V and 2 from J, leaving 17 bases between them. CDR3: CASSTRGAFSTDTQYF. Here the CDR3 DNA reads TGTGCCAGCAGCACAAGGGGCGCTTTTTCCACAGATACGCAGTATTTT.

This clonotype was detected a few times. The rearrangement joins TRBV28 to TRBJ2-4, with D uncertain. Germline-derived CDR1 and CDR2 are MDHEN and SYDVKM. V dropped 4 bases and J dropped 6 bases, with 19 bases sitting between them. The CDR3 spans 16 residues. The CDR3 protein is CASSSSAVFLTNIQYF. Written as DNA, the CDR3 is TGTGCCAGCAGTTCATCGGCCGTCTTTTTAACAAACATTCAGTACTTC.

This clonotype has only a few counts. The rearrangement joins TRBV3-1 to TRBJ2-7; 15 bases match TRBD2. This CDR3 comprises 18 residues. Trimming removed 1 base from V and 2 bases from J; junction bases left unmatched: 6. The V gene's germline CDR1 is LGHDT and CDR2 YNNKEL (reference sequence). The CDR3 DNA reads as TGTGCCAGCAGCCAAGGCGTAGGGACTAGCGGGAGGCCCTACGAGCAGTACTTC. Translation gives CASSQGVGTSGRPYEQYF.

The sample holds many counts of this clonotype. The chain uses TRBV30 and TRBJ1-3; D unclear. V gave up 1 base and J gave up 4 bases, with 5 bases separating them. Germline assignment: CDR1 GTSNPN and CDR2 SVGIG (reference sequence). The CDR3 covers 12 residues. The CDR3 coding sequence is TGTGCCTGGAGTGAACAGGGAAACACCATATATTTT. Translation gives CAWSEQGNTIYF.

The V call is TRBV19, the J call TRBJ1-5; D remains ambiguous. Germline CDR1 reads LNHDA; CDR2 reads SQIVND (reference sequence). The V gene lost 3 bases and the J gene lost 0 bases, with 9 bases spanning the gap. The CDR3 is 15 amino acids. CDR3 sequence: CASSIVTYSNQPQHF. The CDR3, as DNA: TGTGCCAGTAGTATCGTGACTTATAGCAATCAGCCCCAGCATTTT.

This chain uses TRBV9 with TRBJ2-5; D uncertain. V was clipped by 2 bases and J by 5 bases, with 16 bases between them. CDR3 length: 15 amino acids. Germline loops: CDR1 SGDLS, CDR2 YYNGEE. The CDR3 is CASSVSPAPDETQYF. The CDR3 coding sequence is TGTGCCAGCAGCGTCTCCCCAGCCCCGGATGAGACCCAGTACTTC.